This T cell receptor beta chain was captured in a study of blood T cell repertoires in COVID-19. V dropped 3 bases and J dropped 3; count of bases not matched to a gene: 6. The germline gives CDR1 SGDLS, CDR2 YYNGEE. The CDR3 contains 14 residues. Clones were read by immunoSEQ multiplex PCR, and TCRdb kept only the in-frame ones, dropping some. The sample consists of around 100,000 clones, over 75% of them appearing once. The chain employs TRBV9 and TRBJ2-7, with 7 bases matching TRBD2. The sequencing input was peripheral blood. The origin of this receptor is a man younger than 40 in a cohort sampled during active COVID-19. The CDR3 DNA sequence: TGTGCCAGCAGCGGCGGGGGACCATACTACGAGCAGTACTTC. Protein sequence: CASSGGGPYYEQYF.